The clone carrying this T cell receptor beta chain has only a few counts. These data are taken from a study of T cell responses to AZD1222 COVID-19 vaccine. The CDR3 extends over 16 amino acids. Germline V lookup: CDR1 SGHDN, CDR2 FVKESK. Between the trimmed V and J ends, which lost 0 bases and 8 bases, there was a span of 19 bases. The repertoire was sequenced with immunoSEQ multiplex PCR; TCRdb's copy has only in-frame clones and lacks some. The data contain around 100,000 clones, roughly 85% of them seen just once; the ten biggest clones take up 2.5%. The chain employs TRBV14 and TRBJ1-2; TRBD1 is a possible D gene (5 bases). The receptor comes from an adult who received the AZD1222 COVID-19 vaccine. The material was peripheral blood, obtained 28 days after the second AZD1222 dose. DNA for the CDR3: TGTGCCAGCAGCCAAGAGAGGGGAAGGTCCCTGAGGGGCTACACCTTC. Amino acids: CASSQERGRSLRGYTF. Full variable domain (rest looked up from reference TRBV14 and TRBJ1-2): EAGVTQFPSHSVIEKGQTVTLRCDPISGHDNLYWYRRVMGKEIKFLLHFVKESKQDESGMPNNRFLAERTGGTYSTLKVQPAELEDSGVYFCASSQERGRSLRGYTFGSGTRLTVV.